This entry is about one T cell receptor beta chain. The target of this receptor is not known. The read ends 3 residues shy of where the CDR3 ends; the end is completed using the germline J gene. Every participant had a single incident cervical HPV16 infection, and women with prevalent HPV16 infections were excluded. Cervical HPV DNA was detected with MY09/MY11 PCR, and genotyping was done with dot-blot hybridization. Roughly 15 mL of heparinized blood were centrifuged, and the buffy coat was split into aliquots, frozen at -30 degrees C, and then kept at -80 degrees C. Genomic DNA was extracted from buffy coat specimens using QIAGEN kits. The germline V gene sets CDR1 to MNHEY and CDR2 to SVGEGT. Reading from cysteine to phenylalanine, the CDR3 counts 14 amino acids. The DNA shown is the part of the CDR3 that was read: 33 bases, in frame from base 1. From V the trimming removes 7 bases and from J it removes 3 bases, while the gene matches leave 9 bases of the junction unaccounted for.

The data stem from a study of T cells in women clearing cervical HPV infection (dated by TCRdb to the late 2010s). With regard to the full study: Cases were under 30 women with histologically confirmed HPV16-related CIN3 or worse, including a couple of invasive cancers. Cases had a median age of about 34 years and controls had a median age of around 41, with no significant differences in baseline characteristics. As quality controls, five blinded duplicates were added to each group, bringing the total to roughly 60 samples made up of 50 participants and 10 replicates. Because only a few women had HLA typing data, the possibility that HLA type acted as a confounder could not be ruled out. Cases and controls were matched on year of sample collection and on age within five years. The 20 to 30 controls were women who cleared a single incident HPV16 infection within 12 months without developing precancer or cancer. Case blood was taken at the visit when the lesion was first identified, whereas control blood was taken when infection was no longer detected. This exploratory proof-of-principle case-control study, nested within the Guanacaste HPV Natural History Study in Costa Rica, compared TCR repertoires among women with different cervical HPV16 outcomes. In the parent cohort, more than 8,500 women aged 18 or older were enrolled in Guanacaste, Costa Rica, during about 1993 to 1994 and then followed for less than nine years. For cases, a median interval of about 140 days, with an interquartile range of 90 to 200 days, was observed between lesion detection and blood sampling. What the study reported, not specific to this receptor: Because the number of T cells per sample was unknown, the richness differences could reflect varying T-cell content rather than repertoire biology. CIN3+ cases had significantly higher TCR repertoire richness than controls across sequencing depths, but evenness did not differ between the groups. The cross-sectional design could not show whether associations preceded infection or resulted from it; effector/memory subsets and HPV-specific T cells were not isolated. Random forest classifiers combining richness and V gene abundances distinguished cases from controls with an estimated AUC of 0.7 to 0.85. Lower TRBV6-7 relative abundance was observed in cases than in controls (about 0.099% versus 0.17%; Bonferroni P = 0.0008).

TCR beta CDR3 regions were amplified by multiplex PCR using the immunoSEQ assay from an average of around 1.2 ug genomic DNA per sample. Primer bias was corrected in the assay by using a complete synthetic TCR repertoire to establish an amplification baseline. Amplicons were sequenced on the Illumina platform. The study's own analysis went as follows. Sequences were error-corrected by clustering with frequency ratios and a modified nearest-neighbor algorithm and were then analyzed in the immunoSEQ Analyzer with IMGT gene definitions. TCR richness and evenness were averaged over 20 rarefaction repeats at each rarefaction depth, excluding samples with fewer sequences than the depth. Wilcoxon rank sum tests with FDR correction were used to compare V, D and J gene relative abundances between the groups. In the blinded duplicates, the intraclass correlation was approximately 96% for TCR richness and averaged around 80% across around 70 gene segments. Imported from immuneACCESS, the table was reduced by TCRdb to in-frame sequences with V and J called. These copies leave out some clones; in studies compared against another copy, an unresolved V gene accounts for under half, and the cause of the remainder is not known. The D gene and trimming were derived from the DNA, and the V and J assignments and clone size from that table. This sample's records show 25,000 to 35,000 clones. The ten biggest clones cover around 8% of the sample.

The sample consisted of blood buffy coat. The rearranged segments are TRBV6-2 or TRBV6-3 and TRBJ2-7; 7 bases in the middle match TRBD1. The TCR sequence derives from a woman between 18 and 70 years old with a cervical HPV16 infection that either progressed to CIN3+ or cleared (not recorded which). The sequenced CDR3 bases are TGTGCCAGCACCTCCAGGGGGTCCCACTACGAG. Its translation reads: CASTSRGSHYE. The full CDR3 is CASTSRGSHYEQYF.